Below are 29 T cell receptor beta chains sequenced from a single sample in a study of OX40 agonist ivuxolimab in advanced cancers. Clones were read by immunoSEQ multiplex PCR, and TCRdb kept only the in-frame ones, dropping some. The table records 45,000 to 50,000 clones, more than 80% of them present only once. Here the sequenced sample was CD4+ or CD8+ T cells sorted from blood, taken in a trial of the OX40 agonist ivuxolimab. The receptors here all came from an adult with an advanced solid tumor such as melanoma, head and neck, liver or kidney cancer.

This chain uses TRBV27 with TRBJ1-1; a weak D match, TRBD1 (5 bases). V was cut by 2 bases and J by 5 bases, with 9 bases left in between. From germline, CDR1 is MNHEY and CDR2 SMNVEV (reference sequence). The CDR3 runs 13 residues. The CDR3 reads CASSLGGVTEAFF. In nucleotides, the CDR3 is TGTGCCAGCAGTTTAGGGGGAGTGACTGAAGCTTTCTTT.

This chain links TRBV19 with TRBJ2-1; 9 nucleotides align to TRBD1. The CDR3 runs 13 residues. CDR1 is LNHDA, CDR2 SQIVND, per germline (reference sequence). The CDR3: CSTGQGVYNEQFF. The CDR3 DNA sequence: TGTTCCACGGGACAGGGTGTCTACAATGAGCAGTTCTTC. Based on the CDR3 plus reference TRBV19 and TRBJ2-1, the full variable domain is DGGITQSPKYLFRKEGQNVTLSCEQNLNHDAMYWYRQDPGQGLRLIYYSQIVNDFQKGDIAEGYSVSREKKESFPLTVTSAQKNPTAFYLCSTGQGVYNEQFFGPGTRLTVL.

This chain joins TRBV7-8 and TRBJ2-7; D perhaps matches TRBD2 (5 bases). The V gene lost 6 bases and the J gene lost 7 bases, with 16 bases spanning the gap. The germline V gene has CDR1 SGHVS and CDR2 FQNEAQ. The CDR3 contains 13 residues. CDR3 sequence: CASRSGLALEQYF. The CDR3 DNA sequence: TGTGCCAGCAGATCAGGACTGGCCCTGGAGCAGTACTTC. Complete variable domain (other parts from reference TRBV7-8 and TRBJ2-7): GAGVSQSPRYKVAKRGQDVALRCDPISGHVSLFWYQQALGQGPEFLTYFQNEAQLDKSGLPSDRFFAERPEGSVSTLKIQRTQQEDSAVYLCASRSGLALEQYFGPGTRLTVT.

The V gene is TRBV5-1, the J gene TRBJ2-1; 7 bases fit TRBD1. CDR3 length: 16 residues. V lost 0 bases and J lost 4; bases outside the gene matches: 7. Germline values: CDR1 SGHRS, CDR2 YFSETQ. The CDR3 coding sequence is TGCGCCAGCAGCTTGGAGGGGACAGTACCTTACAATGAGCAGTTCTTC. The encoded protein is CASSLEGTVPYNEQFF.

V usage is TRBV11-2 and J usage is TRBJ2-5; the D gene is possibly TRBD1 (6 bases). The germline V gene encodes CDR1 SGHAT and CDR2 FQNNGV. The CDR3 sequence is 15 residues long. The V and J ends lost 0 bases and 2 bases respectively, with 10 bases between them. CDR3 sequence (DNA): TGTGCCAGCAGCTTAGATTTTGGGACACAAGAGACCCAGTACTTC. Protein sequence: CASSLDFGTQETQYF.

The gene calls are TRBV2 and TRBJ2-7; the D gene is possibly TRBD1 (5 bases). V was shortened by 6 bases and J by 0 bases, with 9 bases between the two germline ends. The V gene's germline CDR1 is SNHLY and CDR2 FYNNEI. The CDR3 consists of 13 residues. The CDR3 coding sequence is TGTGCCAGCAGCCGACAGCCCTCCTACGAGCAGTACTTC. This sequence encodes CASSRQPSYEQYF.

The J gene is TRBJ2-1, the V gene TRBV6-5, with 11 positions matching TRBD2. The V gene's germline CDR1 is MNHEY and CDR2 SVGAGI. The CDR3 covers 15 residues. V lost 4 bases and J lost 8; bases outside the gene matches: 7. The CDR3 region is CASSFLTSGVDEQFF. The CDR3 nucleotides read TGTGCCAGCAGTTTCCTGACTAGCGGGGTTGATGAGCAGTTCTTC.

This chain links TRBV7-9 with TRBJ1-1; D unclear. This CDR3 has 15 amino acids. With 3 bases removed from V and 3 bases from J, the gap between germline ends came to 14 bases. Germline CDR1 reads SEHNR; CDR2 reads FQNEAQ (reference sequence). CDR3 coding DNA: TGTGCCAGCAGCTTCGGTCTCCCCGGACACACTGAAGCTTTCTTT. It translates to CASSFGLPGHTEAFF.

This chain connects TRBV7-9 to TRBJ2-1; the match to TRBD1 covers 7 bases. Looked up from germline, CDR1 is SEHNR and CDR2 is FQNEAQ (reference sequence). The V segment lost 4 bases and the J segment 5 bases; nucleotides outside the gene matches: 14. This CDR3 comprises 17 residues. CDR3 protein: CASSSPDRIGTHNEQFF. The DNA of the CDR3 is TGTGCCAGCAGCTCCCCGGACAGGATAGGTACGCACAATGAGCAGTTCTTC.

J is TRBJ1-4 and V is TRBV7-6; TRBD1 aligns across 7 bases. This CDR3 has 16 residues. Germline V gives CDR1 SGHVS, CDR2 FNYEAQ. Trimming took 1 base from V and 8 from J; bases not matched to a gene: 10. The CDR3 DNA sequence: TGTGCCAGCAGCTTAGTTATAGGCAGGGGGTACGAAAAACTGTTTTTT. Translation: CASSLVIGRGYEKLFF.

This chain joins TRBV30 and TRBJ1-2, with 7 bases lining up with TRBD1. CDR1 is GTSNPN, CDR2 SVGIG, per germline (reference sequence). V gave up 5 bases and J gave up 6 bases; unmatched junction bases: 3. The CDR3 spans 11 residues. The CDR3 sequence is CAWEGADGYTF. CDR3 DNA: TGTGCCTGGGAGGGGGCTGATGGCTACACCTTC.

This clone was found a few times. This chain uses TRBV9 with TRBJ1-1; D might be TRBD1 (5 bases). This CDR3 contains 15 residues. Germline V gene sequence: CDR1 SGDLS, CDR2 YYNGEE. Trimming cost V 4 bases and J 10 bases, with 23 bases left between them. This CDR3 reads CASSPSGDLRARAFF. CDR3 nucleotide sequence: TGTGCCAGCAGCCCTTCCGGGGACTTACGAGCTAGAGCTTTCTTT.

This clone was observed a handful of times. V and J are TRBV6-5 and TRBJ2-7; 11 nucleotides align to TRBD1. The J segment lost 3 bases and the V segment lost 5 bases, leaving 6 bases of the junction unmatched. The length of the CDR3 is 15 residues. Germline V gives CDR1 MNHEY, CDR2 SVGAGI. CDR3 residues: CASSQQGTGGYEQYF. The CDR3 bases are TGTGCCAGCAGTCAACAGGGGACAGGGGGCTACGAGCAGTACTTC.

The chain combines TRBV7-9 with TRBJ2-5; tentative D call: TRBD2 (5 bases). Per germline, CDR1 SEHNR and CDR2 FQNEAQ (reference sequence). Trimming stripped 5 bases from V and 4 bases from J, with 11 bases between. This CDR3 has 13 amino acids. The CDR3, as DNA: TGTGCCAGCAGCCATGACGGGGTAGAGACCCAGTACTTC. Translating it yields CASSHDGVETQYF.

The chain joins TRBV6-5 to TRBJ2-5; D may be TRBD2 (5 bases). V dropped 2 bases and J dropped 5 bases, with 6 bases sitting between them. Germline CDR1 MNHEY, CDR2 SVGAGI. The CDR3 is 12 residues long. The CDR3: CASSYGEETQYF. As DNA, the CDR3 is TGTGCCAGCAGTTACGGGGAGGAGACCCAGTACTTC.

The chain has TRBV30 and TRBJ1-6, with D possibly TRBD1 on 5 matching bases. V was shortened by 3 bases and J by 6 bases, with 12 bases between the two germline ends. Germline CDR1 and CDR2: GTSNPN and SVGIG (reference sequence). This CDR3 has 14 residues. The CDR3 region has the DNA TGTGCCTGGAGCCTCTGGGGGGGTAATTCACCCCTCCACTTT. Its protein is CAWSLWGGNSPLHF.

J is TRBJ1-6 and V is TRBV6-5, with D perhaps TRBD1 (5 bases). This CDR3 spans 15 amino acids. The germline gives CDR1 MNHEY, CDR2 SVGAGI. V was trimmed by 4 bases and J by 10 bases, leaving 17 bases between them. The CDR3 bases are TGTGCCAGCAGTTCGACGTCCGTGGGGCGATCACCCCTCCACTTT. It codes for CASSSTSVGRSPLHF.

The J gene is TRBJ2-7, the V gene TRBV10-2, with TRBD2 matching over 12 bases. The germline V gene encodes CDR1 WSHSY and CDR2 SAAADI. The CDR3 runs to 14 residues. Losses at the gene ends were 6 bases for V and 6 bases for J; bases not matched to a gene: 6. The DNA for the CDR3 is TGCGCCAGCAGGAGGACTAGCGGGGTCAGCGAGCAGTACTTC. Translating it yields CASRRTSGVSEQYF.

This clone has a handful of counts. This chain's CDR3 is CASSQDLRGQSEAFF. In DNA, the CDR3 is TGCGCCAGCAGCCAAGATCTTCGAGGGCAGAGTGAAGCTTTCTTT. The chain is built from TRBV4-3 and TRBJ1-1; D uncertain. Germline V lookup: CDR1 LGHNA, CDR2 YSLEER. The CDR3 has 15 residues. V gave up 0 bases and J gave up 7 bases, with 15 bases separating them.

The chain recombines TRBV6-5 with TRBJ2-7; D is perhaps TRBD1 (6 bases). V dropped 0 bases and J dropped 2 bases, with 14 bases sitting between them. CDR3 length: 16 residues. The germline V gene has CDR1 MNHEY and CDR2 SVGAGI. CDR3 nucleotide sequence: TGTGCCAGCAGTTACTCGAATGGGGGCCCAACCTACGAGCAGTACTTC. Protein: CASSYSNGGPTYEQYF.

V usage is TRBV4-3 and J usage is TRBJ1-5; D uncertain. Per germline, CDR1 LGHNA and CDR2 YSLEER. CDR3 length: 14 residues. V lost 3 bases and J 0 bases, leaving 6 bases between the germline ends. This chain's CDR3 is CASSQETSNQPQHF. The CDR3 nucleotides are TGCGCCAGCAGCCAGGAAACTAGCAATCAGCCCCAGCATTTT.

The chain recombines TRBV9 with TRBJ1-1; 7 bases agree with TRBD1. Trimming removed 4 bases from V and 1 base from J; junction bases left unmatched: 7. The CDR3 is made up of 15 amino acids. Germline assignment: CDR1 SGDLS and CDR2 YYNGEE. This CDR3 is CASSTGQLTNTEAFF. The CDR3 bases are TGTGCCAGCAGCACGGGACAGCTGACGAACACTGAAGCTTTCTTT.

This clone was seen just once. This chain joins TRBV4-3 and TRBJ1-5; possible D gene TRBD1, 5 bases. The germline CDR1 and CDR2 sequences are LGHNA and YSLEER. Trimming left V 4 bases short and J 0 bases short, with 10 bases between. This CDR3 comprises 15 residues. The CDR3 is CASSRDPNSNQPQHF. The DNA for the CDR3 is TGCGCCAGCAGCCGGGACCCGAATAGCAATCAGCCCCAGCATTTT.

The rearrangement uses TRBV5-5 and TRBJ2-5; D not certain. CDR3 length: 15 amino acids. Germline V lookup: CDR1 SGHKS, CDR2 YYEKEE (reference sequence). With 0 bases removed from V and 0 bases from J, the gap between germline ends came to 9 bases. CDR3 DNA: TGTGCCAGCAGCTTGGCCTCCAGAAACCAAGAGACCCAGTACTTC. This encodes CASSLASRNQETQYF.

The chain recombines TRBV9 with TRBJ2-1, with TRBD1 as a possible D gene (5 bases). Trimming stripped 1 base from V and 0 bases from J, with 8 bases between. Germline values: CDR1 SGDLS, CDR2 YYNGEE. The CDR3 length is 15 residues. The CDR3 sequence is CASSVWGGSYNEQFF. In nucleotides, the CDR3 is TGTGCCAGCAGCGTATGGGGCGGCTCCTACAATGAGCAGTTCTTC.

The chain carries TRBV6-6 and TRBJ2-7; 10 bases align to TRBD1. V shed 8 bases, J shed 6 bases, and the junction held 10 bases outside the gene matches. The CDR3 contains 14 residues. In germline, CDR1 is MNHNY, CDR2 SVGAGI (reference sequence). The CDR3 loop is CASVPGTGEAEQYF. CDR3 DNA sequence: TGTGCCAGCGTCCCCGGGACAGGGGAGGCCGAGCAGTACTTC.

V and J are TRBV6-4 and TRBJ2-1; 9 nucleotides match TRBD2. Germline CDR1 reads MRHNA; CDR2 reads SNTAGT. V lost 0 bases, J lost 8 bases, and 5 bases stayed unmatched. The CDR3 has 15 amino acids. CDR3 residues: CASSDSTRGGHEQFF. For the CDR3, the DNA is TGTGCCAGCAGTGACTCGACGCGGGGGGGCCATGAGCAGTTCTTC.

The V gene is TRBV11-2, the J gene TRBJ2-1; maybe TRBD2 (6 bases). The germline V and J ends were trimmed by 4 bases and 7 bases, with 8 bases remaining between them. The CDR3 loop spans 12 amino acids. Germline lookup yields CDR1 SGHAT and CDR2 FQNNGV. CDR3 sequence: CASSSGRNEQFF. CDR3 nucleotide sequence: TGTGCCAGCAGCTCAGGGAGGAATGAGCAGTTCTTC. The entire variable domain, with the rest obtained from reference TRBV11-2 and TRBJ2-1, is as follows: EAGVAQSPRYKIIEKRQSVAFWCNPISGHATLYWYQQILGQGPKLLIQFQNNGVVDDSQLPKDRFSAERLKGVDSTLKIQPAKLEDSAVYLCASSSGRNEQFFGPGTRLTVL.

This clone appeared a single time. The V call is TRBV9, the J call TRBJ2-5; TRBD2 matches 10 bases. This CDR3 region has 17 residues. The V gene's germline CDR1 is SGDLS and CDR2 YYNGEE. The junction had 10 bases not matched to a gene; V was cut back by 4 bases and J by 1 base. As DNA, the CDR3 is TGTGCCAGCAGCCTGTCACCGGGACTAGCGCCCCAAGAGACCCAGTACTTC. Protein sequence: CASSLSPGLAPQETQYF.